Below, 18 T cell receptor beta chains from the same sample are listed, as sequenced in a study of blood T cell repertoires in COVID-19. Sequencing used immunoSEQ multiplex PCR; TCRdb keeps in-frame clones, though not all of them. The sample includes about 35,000 clones, about 85% of them seen just once. Sequencing was done on a sample of peripheral blood. The receptors come from a man aged 55 to 69 with active or convalescent COVID-19.

Of note for this clone: The junction differs from germline at one of its ends, possibly a read error. V is TRBV6-1 and J is TRBJ1-4; 9 bases match TRBD1. Germline V gives CDR1 MNHNS, CDR2 SASEGT. The CDR3 is 13 amino acids. CDR3 protein: CASSEIPRQGGVF. CDR3 coding DNA: TGTGCCAGCAGTGAAATCCCTCGACAGGGGGGGGTATTT.

This sequence joins TRBV6-1 and TRBJ2-2, with D perhaps TRBD1 (6 bases). This CDR3 region has 16 residues. Per germline, CDR1 MNHNS and CDR2 SASEGT. With 4 bases removed from V and 0 bases from J, the gap between germline ends came to 12 bases. CDR3 residues: CASSAGRQANTGELFF. DNA for the CDR3: TGTGCCAGCAGTGCAGGGCGACAGGCGAACACCGGGGAGCTGTTTTTT.

The chain has TRBV27 and TRBJ2-1; 10 nucleotides line up with TRBD1. The CDR3 sequence is 14 residues long. The V gene end was trimmed by 8 bases and the J gene end by 5 bases; junction bases not matched to a gene: 6. Germline CDR1 MNHEY, CDR2 SMNVEV (reference sequence). Here the CDR3 DNA reads TGTGCCAGCCCACCGGGACAGGGGCACAATGAGCAGTTCTTC. Encoded protein: CASPPGQGHNEQFF.

The rearrangement joins TRBV6-1 to TRBJ2-7, with TRBD1 matching 7 bases. The CDR3 is made up of 13 amino acids. Trimming at V came to 5 bases and at J to 4 bases, leaving 5 bases not matched to a gene. Germline-derived CDR1 and CDR2 are MNHNS and SASEGT. The CDR3, as DNA: TGTGCCAGCAGTAGACAGGGACAGTACGAGCAGTACGTC. Protein product: CASSRQGQYEQYV.

V gene TRBV5-1 combines with J gene TRBJ1-1; 10 positions agree with TRBD1. V lost 4 bases to trimming and J lost 0 bases; unmatched junction nucleotides: 6. The CDR3 contains 16 residues. Germline CDR1 SGHRS, CDR2 YFSETQ. The DNA for the CDR3 is TGCGCCAGCAGCCCGGTGGGACAGGGGATGAACACTGAAGCTTTCTTT. Protein: CASSPVGQGMNTEAFF.

The CDR3: CASRVTGLGSNQPQHF. CDR3 bases: TGTGCCAGCAGAGTTACAGGGCTAGGTAGCAATCAGCCCCAGCATTTT. J is TRBJ1-5 and V is TRBV27; D possibly corresponds to TRBD1 (6 bases). The CDR3 sequence is 16 residues long. Trimming stripped 6 bases from V and 0 bases from J, with 15 bases between. Per the germline V gene, CDR1 is MNHEY and CDR2 is SMNVEV (reference sequence).

The rearrangement joins TRBV10-3 to TRBJ1-1; D is undetermined. CDR1 is ENHRY and CDR2 is SYGVKD in the germline V gene. This CDR3 is built from 16 residues. Trimming left V 6 bases short and J 4 bases short, with 21 bases between. CDR3 amino acids: CAIRAPPGAVGTEAFF. The CDR3 DNA reads as TGTGCCATCAGGGCCCCACCGGGTGCCGTGGGCACTGAAGCTTTCTTT.

The rearrangement uses TRBV6-6 and TRBJ1-5, with D unclear. This CDR3 comprises 14 residues. CDR1 MNHNY and CDR2 SVGAGI come from the germline V gene (reference sequence). V was clipped by 5 bases and J by 1 base, with 9 bases between them. In nucleotides, the CDR3 is TGTGCCAGCAGTCGCGACGGGAGCAATCAGCCCCAGCATTTT. It translates to CASSRDGSNQPQHF.

The gene calls are TRBV7-8 and TRBJ2-1; D is possibly TRBD2 (5 bases). The ends were cut back, 6 bases at V and 4 bases at J, with 13 bases in the middle. Per the germline V gene, CDR1 is SGHVS and CDR2 is FQNEAQ. The CDR3 length is 14 residues. This chain's CDR3 is CASSTQADYNEQFF. The CDR3 nucleotides are TGTGCCAGCAGTACTCAAGCGGATTACAATGAGCAGTTCTTC.

The V and J genes are TRBV28 and TRBJ2-3; the match to TRBD1 covers 7 bases. The CDR3 contains 19 residues. Germline V gives CDR1 MDHEN, CDR2 SYDVKM. The V segment lost 8 bases and the J segment 1 base; nucleotides outside the gene matches: 21. The CDR3: CASGPRGRDPYLCTDTQYF. CDR3 sequence (DNA): TGTGCCAGCGGGCCAAGGGGGCGAGACCCATATCTATGCACAGATACGCAGTATTTT.

The chain carries TRBV3-1 (or the pseudogene TRBV3-2) and TRBJ2-3, with D possibly TRBD1 on 6 matching bases. The V end was cut by 5 bases, the J end by 2 bases, with 11 bases between. The CDR3 totals 14 residues. Germline V CDR1 and CDR2: LGHDT, YNNKEL (reference sequence). CDR3 residues: CASSWRQDTDTQYF. Here the CDR3 DNA reads TGTGCCAGCAGCTGGAGACAGGACACAGATACGCAGTATTTT.

The chain couples TRBV3-1 (or the pseudogene TRBV3-2) to TRBJ1-2; perhaps TRBD1 as D (5 bases). Deletions cut 1 base from V and 3 bases from J, with 9 bases between. The CDR3 extends over 14 amino acids. CDR1 LGHDT and CDR2 YNNKEL come from the germline V gene (reference sequence). The CDR3 region is CASSQAGRDYGYTF. In DNA, the CDR3 is TGTGCCAGCAGCCAAGCGGGCAGGGACTATGGCTACACCTTC.

The chain carries TRBV11-3 and TRBJ2-1; 7 bases map to TRBD1. V trimming: 4 bases; J trimming: 3 bases; junction bases outside the gene matches: 6. CDR3 length equals 15 residues. Looked up from germline, CDR1 is SGHNT and CDR2 is YENEEA. In DNA, the CDR3 is TGTGCCAGCAGCTCCCTGAGGACAGGCTACAATGAGCAGTTCTTC. Its translation is CASSSLRTGYNEQFF.

This sequence joins TRBV13 and TRBJ2-1, with 8 bases fitting TRBD2. Losses at the gene ends were 3 bases for V and 7 bases for J; bases not matched to a gene: 14. CDR1 is PRHDT and CDR2 is FYEKMQ in the germline V gene (reference sequence). This CDR3 is 17 amino acids long. The CDR3, as DNA: TGTGCCAGCAGCTTGGGTGCCGGGAGGGCCTACGCGAATGAGCAGTTCTTC. Translation gives CASSLGAGRAYANEQFF.

The J gene is TRBJ1-1, the V gene TRBV30; TRBD1 is a possible D gene (5 bases). This CDR3 is built from 13 residues. Trimming removed 7 bases from V and 5 bases from J, with 17 bases in between. Germline V gene sequence: CDR1 GTSNPN, CDR2 SVGIG (reference sequence). The CDR3, as DNA: TGTGCCTCCTCCTGGGGGAGGTCGACTGAAGCTTTCTTT. It encodes CASSWGRSTEAFF. Full variable domain (rest looked up from reference TRBV30 and TRBJ1-1): SQTIHQWPATLVQPVGSPLSLECTVEGTSNPNLYWYRQAAGRGLQLLFYSVGIGQISSEVPQNLSASRPQDRQFILSSKKLLLSDSGFYLCASSWGRSTEAFFGQGTRLTVV.

J is TRBJ2-1 and V is TRBV7-9; TRBD2 agrees at 8 bases. V lost 1 base to trimming and J lost 2 bases; unmatched junction nucleotides: 4. This CDR3 is 16 amino acids long. Germline loops: CDR1 SEHNR, CDR2 FQNEAQ (reference sequence). In DNA form, the CDR3 reads TGTGCCAGCAGCTTAGATTACGGGGGGGCCTACAATGAGCAGTTCTTC. This encodes CASSLDYGGAYNEQFF.

The chain employs TRBV18 and TRBJ1-1; D is possibly TRBD1 (5 bases). CDR1 and CDR2 (germline): KGHSH, LQKENI. This CDR3 comprises 14 residues. Deletions cut 0 bases from V and 3 bases from J, with 8 bases between. The CDR3 loop reads CASSPPARDTEAFF. The CDR3 bases are TGTGCCAGCTCACCACCGGCCAGGGACACTGAAGCTTTCTTT. Together with reference TRBV18 and TRBJ1-1, the CDR3 gives the full variable domain: NAGVMQNPRHLVRRRGQEARLRCSPMKGHSHVYWYRQLPEEGLKFMVYLQKENIIDESGMPKERFSAEFPKEGPSILRIQQVVRGDSAAYFCASSPPARDTEAFFGQGTRLTVV.

This clone has just one count. The chain couples TRBV5-1 to TRBJ2-5; TRBD2 matches 13 bases. The germline gives CDR1 SGHRS, CDR2 YFSETQ. CDR3 size: 16 residues. The junction had 7 bases not matched to a gene; V was cut back by 3 bases and J by 5 bases. This CDR3 is CASSSGLAGLMETQYF. The CDR3 nucleotides are TGCGCCAGCAGCTCGGGACTAGCGGGATTAATGGAGACCCAGTACTTC.